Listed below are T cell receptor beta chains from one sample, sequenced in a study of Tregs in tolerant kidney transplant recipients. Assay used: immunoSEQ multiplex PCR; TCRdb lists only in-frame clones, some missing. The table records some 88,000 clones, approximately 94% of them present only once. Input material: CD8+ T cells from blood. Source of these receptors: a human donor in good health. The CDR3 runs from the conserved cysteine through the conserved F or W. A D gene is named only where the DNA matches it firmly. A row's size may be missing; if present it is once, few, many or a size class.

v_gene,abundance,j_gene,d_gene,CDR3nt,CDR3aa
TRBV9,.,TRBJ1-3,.,TGTGCCAGCAGCCCCCGACCCCTGCTTTGGATTGGAAACACCATATATTTT,CASSPRPLLWIGNTIYF
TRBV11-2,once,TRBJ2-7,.,TGTGCCAGCAGCTTAGATCTCCCCGACAGCTACGAGCAGTACTTC,CASSLDLPDSYEQYF
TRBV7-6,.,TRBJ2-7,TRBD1,TGTGCCAGCAGCTTAGCTTTGGGGCAGGGGGCTGGTTACGAGCAGTACTTC,CASSLALGQGAGYEQYF
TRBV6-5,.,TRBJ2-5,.,TGTGCCAGCTACCCCACCGCCGGAGAGACCCAGTACTTC,CASYPTAGETQYF
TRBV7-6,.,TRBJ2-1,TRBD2,TGTGCCAGCAGCCCGGGACTAGCGGACTACAATGAGCAGTTCTTC,CASSPGLADYNEQFF
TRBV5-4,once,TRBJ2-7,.,TGTGCCAGCAGCTTGGACAACTCCTACGAGCAGTACTTC,CASSLDNSYEQYF
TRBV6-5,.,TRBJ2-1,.,TGTGCCAGCAGTTACTCGATAGGATCCGACACCGATGAGCAGTTCTTC,CASSYSIGSDTDEQFF
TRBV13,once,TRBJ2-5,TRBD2,TGTGCCAGCAGCTTAGGCCGAGGCGGGGGGGGCAAGACCCAGTACTTC,CASSLGRGGGGKTQYF
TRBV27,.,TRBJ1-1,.,TGTGCCAGCAGGGCTCAGCTGAACACTGAAGCTTTCTTT,CASRAQLNTEAFF
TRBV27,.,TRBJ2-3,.,TGTGCCAGCAGTCCACCCTTCTACACAGATACGCAGTATTTT,CASSPPFYTDTQYF
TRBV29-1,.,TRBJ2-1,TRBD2,TGCAGCGTTGAGGGACTAGCGGCCACCTCCTACAATGAGCAGTTCTTC,CSVEGLAATSYNEQFF
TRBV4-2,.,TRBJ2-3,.,TGTGCCAGCAGCCTCGGACTGAGCACAGATACGCAGTATTTT,CASSLGLSTDTQYF
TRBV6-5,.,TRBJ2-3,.,TGTGCCAGCTCCAGCATGAGCACAGATACGCAGTATTTT,CASSSMSTDTQYF
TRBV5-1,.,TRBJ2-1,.,TGCGCCAGCAGCTTTTATACCGAAGGCAATGAGCAGTTCTTC,CASSFYTEGNEQFF
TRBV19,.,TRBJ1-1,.,TGTGCCAGTAGTACGAACAGGAGGTCCACTGAAGCTTTCTTT,CASSTNRRSTEAFF
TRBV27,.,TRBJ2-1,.,TGTGCCAGCAGTTTAGTAAGTTACAATGAGCAGTTCTTC,CASSLVSYNEQFF
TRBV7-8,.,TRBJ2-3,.,TGTGCCAGCAGCTTAGCGTCGGGGCAAAGCACAGATACGCAGTATTTT,CASSLASGQSTDTQYF
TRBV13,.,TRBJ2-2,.,TGTGCCAGCAGCTTAGGGGGGAGCGGGGAGCTGTTTTTT,CASSLGGSGELFF
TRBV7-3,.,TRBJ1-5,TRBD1,TGTGCCAGCAGCTCGGGACAGGGAAATCAGCCCCAGCATTTT,CASSSGQGNQPQHF
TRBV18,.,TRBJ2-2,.,TGTGCCAGCTCACCTATCTCCGCGACAGACAACACCGGGGAGCTGTTTTTT,CASSPISATDNTGELFF
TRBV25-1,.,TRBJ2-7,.,TGTGCCAGCAGCTTATCGGGCAGCTACGAGCAGTACTTC,CASSLSGSYEQYF
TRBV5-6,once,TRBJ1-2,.,TGTGCCAGCAGCTTGGAACAGACCTATGGCTACACCTTC,CASSLEQTYGYTF
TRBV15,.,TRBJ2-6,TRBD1,TGTGCCACCACAGGCGCAGGGGGCTCTGGGGCCAACGTCCTGACTTTC,CATTGAGGSGANVLTF
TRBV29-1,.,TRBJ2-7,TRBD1,TGCAGCGTTGAAGATCAGGGGACAGGGGCCTACGAGCAGTACTTC,CSVEDQGTGAYEQYF
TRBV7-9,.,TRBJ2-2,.,TGTGCCAGCAGCTCGGGCGCGAACACCGGGGAGCTGTTTTTT,CASSSGANTGELFF
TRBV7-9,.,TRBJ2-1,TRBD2,TGTGCCAGCAGCCTCGGGTCGGGAGGGCCCAATGAGCAGTTCTTC,CASSLGSGGPNEQFF
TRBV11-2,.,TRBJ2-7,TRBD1,TGTGCCAGCAGCTATTACAGGGGTGGGGCCTACGAGCAGTACTTC,CASSYYRGGAYEQYF
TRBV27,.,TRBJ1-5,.,TGTGCCAGCAGTTTGGGGGCCGGGACGGATGACCGGCCCCAGCATTTT,CASSLGAGTDDRPQHF
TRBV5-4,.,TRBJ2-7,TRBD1,TGTGCCAGCAGCTGGGACAGGGGTACCTACGAGCAGTACTTC,CASSWDRGTYEQYF
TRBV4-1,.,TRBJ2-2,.,TGCGCCAGCAGCCACGGGACGGTGAACACCGGGGAGCTGTTTTTT,CASSHGTVNTGELFF
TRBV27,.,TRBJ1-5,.,TGTGCCAGCAGTCACCCAGGGGGCAATCAGCCCCAGCATTTT,CASSHPGGNQPQHF
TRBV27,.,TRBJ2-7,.,TGTGCCAGCAGTTTCGGGACGCTGGGTGAGCAGTACTTC,CASSFGTLGEQYF
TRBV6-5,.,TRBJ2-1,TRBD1,TGTGCCAGCAGTTGGACAGGGGTTGGCAATGAGCAGTTCTTC,CASSWTGVGNEQFF
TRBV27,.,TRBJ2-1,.,TGTGCCAGCAGTTTGAACGGACGTGAGCAGTTCTTC,CASSLNGREQFF
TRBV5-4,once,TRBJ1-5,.,TGTGCCAGCAGCCAAGAGGGGGGGCGAGGCCAGCCCCAGCATTTT,CASSQEGGRGQPQHF
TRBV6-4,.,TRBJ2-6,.,TGTGCCAGCAGTGACCACTCCGGCGCCTCTGGGGCCAACGTCCTGACTTTC,CASSDHSGASGANVLTF
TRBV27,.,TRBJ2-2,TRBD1,TGTGCCAGCAGTCCCGGCGCGACAGGGCGAGGGGAGCTGTTTTTT,CASSPGATGRGELFF
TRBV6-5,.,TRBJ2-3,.,TGTGCCAGCAGTTACGTGGGGACCACAGATACGCAGTATTTT,CASSYVGTTDTQYF
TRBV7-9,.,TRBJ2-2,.,TGTGCCAGCAGCTACCCACCGAACACCGGGGAGCTGTTTTTT,CASSYPPNTGELFF